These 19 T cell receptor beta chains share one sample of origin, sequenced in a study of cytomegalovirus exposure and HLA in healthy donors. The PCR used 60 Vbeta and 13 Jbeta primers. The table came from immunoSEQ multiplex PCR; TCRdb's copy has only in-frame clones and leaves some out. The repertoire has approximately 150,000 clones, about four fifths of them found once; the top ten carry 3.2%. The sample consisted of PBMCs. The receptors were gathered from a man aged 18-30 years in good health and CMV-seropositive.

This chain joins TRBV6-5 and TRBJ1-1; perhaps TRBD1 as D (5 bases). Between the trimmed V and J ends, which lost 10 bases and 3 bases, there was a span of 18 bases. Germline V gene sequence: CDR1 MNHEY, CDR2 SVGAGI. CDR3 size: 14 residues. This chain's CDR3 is CATTPGGPDTEAFF. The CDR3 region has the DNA TGTGCCACTACCCCGGGGGGTCCGGACACTGAAGCTTTCTTT.

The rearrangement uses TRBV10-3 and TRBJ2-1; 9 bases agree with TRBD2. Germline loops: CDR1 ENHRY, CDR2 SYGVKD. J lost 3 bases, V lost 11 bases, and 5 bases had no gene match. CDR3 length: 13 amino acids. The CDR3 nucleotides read TGTGCCTCCCGACTAGCGGACTACAATGAGCAGTTCTTC. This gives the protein CASRLADYNEQFF.

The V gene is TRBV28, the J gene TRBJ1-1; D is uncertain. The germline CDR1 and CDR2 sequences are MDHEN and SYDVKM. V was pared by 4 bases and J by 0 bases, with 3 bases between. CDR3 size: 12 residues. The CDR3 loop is CASSSMNTEAFF. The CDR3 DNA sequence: TGTGCCAGCAGTTCTATGAACACTGAAGCTTTCTTT.

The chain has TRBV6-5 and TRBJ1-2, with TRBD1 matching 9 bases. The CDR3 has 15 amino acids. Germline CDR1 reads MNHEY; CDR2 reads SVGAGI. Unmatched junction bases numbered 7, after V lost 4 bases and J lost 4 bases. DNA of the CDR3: TGTGCCAGCAGTTTACTACAGGGGGCTATCTATGGCTACACCTTC. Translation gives CASSLLQGAIYGYTF.

The CDR3, as DNA: TGTGCCAGCAGTTATCGACAGGGGTCTATCTATGGCTACACCTTC. Amino acid sequence: CASSYRQGSIYGYTF. The V gene is TRBV5-6, the J gene TRBJ1-2; 8 bases align to TRBD1. The ends lost 5 bases at V and 4 bases at J; junction bases unmatched: 10. The CDR3 runs to 15 residues. From germline, CDR1 is SGHDT and CDR2 YYEEEE.

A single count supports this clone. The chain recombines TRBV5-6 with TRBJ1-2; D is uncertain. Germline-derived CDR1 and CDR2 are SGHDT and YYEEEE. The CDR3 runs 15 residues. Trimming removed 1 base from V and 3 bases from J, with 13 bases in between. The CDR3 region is CASSLKLGRDYGYTF. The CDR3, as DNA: TGTGCCAGCAGCTTGAAGCTCGGGAGGGACTATGGCTACACCTTC. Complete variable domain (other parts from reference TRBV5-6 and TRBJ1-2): DAGVTQSPTHLIKTRGQQVTLRCSPKSGHDTVSWYQQALGQGPQFIFQYYEEEERQRGNFPDRFSGHQFPNYSSELNVNALLLGDSALYLCASSLKLGRDYGYTFGSGTRLTVV.

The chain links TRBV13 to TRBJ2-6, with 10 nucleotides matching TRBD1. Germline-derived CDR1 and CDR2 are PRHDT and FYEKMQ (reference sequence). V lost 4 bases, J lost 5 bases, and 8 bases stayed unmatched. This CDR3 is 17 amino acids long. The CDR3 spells CASSSWDRGARANVLTF. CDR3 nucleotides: TGTGCCAGCAGCTCTTGGGACAGGGGCGCTCGGGCCAACGTCCTGACTTTC.

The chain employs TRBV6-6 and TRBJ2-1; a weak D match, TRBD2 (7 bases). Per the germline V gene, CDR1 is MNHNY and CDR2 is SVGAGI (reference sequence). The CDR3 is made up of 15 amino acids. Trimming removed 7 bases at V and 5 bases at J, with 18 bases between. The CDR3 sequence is CASTGEGGLHNEQFF. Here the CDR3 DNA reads TGTGCCAGCACCGGAGAGGGGGGGCTCCACAATGAGCAGTTCTTC.

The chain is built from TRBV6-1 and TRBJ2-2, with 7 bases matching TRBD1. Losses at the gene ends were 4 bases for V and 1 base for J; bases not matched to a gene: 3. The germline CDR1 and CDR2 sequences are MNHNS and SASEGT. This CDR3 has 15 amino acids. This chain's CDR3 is CASSARQGNTGELFF. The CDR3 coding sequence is TGTGCCAGCAGTGCCAGACAGGGGAACACCGGGGAGCTGTTTTTT.

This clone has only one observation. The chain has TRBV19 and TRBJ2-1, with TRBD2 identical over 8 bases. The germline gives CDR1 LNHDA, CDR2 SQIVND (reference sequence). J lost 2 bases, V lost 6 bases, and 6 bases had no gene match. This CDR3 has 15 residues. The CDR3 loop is CASSPPAGAYNEQFF. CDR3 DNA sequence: TGTGCCAGTAGCCCCCCAGCGGGGGCCTACAATGAGCAGTTCTTC.

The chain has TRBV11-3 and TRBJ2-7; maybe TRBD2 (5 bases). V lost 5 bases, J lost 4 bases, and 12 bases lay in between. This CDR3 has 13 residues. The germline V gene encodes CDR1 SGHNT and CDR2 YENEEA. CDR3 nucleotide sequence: TGTGCCAGCAGCCCTGCGGGCCGATACGAGCAGTACTTC. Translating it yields CASSPAGRYEQYF.

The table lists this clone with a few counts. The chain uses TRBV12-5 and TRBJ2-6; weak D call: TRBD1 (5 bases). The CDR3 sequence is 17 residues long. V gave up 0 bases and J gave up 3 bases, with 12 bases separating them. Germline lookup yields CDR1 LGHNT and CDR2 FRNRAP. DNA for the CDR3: TGTGCTAGTGGTTTGGTAGTAGGGGCTGATGGGGCCAACGTCCTGACTTTC. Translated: CASGLVVGADGANVLTF. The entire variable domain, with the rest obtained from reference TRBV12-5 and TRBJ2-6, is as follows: DARVTQTPRHKVTEMGQEVTMRCQPILGHNTVFWYRQTMMQGLELLAYFRNRAPLDDSGMPKDRFSAEMPDATLATLKIQPSEPRDSAVYFCASGLVVGADGANVLTFGAGSRLTVL.

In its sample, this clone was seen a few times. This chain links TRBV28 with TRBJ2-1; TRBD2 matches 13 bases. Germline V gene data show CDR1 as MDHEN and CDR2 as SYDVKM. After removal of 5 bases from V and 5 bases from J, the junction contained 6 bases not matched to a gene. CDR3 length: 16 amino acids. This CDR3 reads CASSTGTSGINNEQFF. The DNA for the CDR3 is TGTGCCAGCAGTACCGGGACTAGCGGGATAAACAATGAGCAGTTCTTC.

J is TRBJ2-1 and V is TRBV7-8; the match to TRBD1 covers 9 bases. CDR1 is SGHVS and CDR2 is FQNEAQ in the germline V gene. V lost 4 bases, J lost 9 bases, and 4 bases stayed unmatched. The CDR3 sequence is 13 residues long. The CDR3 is CASSSGTGLEQFF. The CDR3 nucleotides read TGTGCCAGCAGCTCTGGGACAGGGCTTGAGCAGTTCTTC.

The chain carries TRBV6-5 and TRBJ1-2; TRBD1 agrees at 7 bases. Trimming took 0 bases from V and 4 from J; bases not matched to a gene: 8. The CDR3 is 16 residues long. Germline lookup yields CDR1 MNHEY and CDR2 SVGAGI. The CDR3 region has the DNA TGTGCCAGCAGTTACTCTATCGACAGGGCGGGCTATGGCTACACCTTC. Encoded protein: CASSYSIDRAGYGYTF.

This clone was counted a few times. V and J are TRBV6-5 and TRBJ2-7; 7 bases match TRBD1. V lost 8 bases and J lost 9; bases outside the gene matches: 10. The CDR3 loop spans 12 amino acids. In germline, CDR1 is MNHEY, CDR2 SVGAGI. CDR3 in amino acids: CASSSGGARQYF. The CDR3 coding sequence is TGTGCCAGCTCCTCAGGGGGTGCGCGGCAGTACTTC.

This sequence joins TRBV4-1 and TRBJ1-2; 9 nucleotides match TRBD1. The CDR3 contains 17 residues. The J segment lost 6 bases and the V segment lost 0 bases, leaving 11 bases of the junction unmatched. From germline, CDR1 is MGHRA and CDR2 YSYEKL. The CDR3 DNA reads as TGCGCCAGCAGCCAAGATCTCACTTGGACAGGGGTGAATGGCTACACCTTC. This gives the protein CASSQDLTWTGVNGYTF.

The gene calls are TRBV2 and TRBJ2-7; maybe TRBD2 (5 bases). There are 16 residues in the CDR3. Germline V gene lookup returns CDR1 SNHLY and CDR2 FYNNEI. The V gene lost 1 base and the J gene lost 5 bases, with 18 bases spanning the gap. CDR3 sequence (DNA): TGTGCCAGCAGTGAAGGCTTACGTAGGGAGTCCCACGAGCAGTACTTC. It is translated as CASSEGLRRESHEQYF.

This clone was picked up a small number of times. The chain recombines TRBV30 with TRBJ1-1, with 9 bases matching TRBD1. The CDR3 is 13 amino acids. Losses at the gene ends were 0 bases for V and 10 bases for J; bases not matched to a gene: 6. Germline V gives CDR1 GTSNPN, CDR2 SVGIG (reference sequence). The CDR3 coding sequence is TGTGCCTGGAGTGTGGACCCGGGACAGGGAGCTTTCTTT. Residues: CAWSVDPGQGAFF. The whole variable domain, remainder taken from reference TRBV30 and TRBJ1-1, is SQTIHQWPATLVQPVGSPLSLECTVEGTSNPNLYWYRQAAGRGLQLLFYSVGIGQISSEVPQNLSASRPQDRQFILSSKKLLLSDSGFYLCAWSVDPGQGAFFGQGTRLTVV.